The rows below give T cell receptor beta chains drawn from one sample of a study of blood T cell repertoires in COVID-19. TCRdb's table, derived via immunoSEQ multiplex PCR, lists solely in-frame clones and lacks some. Among some 100,000 clones listed, about 90% were seen once. Material for sequencing was peripheral blood. Receptor source: a man aged 25-45 years in a cohort sampled during active COVID-19. The CDR3 runs from the conserved cysteine through the conserved F or W. Size tells how often a clone was seen (once, few, many) or the class of an expanded clone, and some rows leave it out.

j_call v_call clone_size cdr3_aa
TRBJ2-5 TRBV5-5 . CASSPGLAGVRETQYF
TRBJ2-3 TRBV30 . CACAASGANTDTQYF
TRBJ2-7 TRBV30 . CALAGGPHMQYF
TRBJ1-6 TRBV5-1 . CASSREDSSSPLHF
TRBJ2-3 TRBV19 . CASSPYRVGADTQYF
TRBJ2-1 TRBV18 once CASSLRDNEQFF
TRBJ2-4 TRBV19 . CASRDPGGAAKNIQYF
TRBJ2-1 TRBV2 . CASSGQGYNEQFF
TRBJ2-5 TRBV7-2 . CASSQLSGGAFYGETQYF
TRBJ2-3 TRBV3-1/TRBV3-2 . CASSYSDTQYF
TRBJ1-5 TRBV6-2/TRBV6-3 . CASSYSSRGATNQPQHF
TRBJ1-1 TRBV12-3/TRBV12-4 once CATNREKTEAFF
TRBJ2-7 TRBV6-6 . CASGGFFHEQYF
TRBJ1-4 TRBV7-9 . CASSLGLDSQSQEKLFF
TRBJ1-1 TRBV10-3 . CAITVGGSTEAFF
TRBJ2-5 TRBV10-3 . CAISEGVTSGQETQYF
TRBJ1-4 TRBV5-1 . CASSLGQGPNEKLFF
TRBJ2-2 TRBV5-1 . CASSYETGVTGELFF
TRBJ2-3 TRBV6-1 . CASSDARKSTQYF
TRBJ1-5 TRBV9 once CASSADSTYQPQHF
TRBJ2-6 TRBV27 . CASSLGGRAGANVLTF
TRBJ2-1 TRBV5-1 . CASSLNSDSYNEQFF
TRBJ2-7 TRBV25-1 . CASRDSSYEQYF
TRBJ2-7 TRBV23-1 . CASSSRTANYEQYF
TRBJ2-7 TRBV5-5 . CASSFGTSRSSYEQYF
TRBJ2-3 TRBV3-1/TRBV3-2 once CASSWTGGTDTQYF
TRBJ2-7 TRBV5-1 once CASSSGSRDEQYF
TRBJ1-1 TRBV9 . CASSLSTGNTEAFF
TRBJ1-5 TRBV25-1 once CASTPDRQVHLSNQPQHF
TRBJ1-5 TRBV6-4 few CASSDSASPNQPQHF
TRBJ2-1 TRBV4-1 . CASSQAILRTERYNEQFF
TRBJ2-1 TRBV4-1 once CASSRELAGGYEQFF
TRBJ2-1 TRBV9 . CASSPGGSSYNEQFF
TRBJ1-2 TRBV6-4 few CASGGFGYTF
TRBJ1-5 TRBV3-1/TRBV3-2 . CASSQDFGTGRSNQPQHF
TRBJ1-2 TRBV3-1/TRBV3-2 . CASSQNREFYGYTF
TRBJ2-1 TRBV7-8 once CASKSAQGGSNEQFF
TRBJ2-3 TRBV5-1 . CASSLAHVTDTQYF